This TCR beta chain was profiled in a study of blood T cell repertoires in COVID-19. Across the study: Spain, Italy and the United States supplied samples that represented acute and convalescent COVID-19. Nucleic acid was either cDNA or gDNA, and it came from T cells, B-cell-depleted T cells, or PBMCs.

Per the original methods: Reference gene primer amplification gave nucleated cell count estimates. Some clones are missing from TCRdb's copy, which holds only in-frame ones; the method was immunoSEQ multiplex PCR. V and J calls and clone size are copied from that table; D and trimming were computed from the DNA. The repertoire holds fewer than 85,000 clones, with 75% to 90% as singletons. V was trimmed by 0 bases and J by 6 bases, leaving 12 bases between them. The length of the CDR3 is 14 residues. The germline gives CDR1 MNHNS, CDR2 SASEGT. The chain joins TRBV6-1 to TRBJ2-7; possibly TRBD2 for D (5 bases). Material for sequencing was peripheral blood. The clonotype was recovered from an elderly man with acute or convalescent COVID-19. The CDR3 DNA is TGTGCCAGCAGTGAAGCGCCCGGGGTGCGCGAGCAGTACTTC. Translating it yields CASSEAPGVREQYF.